This T cell receptor beta chain was found in a study of technical replicates of blood from several donors. Some clones are missing from TCRdb's copy, which holds only in-frame ones; the method was immunoSEQ multiplex PCR. Of fewer than 100,000 clones in the sample, almost 96% are singletons; the top ten hold roughly 0.22%. CDR1 is MGHRA and CDR2 is YSYEKL in the germline V gene. Trimming pared 0 bases from V and 0 bases from J, leaving 11 bases between. CDR3 length: 16 amino acids. Sequencing was done on a sample of T cells isolated from PBMCs. This TCR was recovered from a human donor in good health. The chain employs TRBV4-1 and TRBJ1-1; D may be TRBD1 (6 bases). The CDR3 DNA reads as TGCGCCAGCAGCCAAGACAGGGGTGGGGTGAACACTGAAGCTTTCTTT. Translation gives CASSQDRGGVNTEAFF.